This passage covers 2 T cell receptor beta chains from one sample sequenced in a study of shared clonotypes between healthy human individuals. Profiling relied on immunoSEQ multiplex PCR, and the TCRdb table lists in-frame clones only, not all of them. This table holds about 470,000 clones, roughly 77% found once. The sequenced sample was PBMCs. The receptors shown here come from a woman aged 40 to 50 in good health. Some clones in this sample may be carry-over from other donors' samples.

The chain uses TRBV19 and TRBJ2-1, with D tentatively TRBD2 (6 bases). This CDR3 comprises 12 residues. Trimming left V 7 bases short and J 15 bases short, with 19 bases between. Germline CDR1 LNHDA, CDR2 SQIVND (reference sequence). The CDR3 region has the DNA TGTGCCAGTATCCAAGCCCGACTAGGGTGGTTCTTC. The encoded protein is CASIQARLGWFF. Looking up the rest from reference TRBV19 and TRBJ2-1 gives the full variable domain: DGGITQSPKYLFRKEGQNVTLSCEQNLNHDAMYWYRQDPGQGLRLIYYSQIVNDFQKGDIAEGYSVSREKKESFPLTVTSAQKNPTAFYLCASIQARLGWFFGPGTRLTVL.

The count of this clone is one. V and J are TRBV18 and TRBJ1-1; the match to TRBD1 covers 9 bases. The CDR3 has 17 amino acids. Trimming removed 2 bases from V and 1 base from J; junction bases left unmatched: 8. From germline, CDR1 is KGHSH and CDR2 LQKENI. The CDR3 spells CASSPFPLTGGNTEAFF. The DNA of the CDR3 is TGTGCCAGCTCACCATTTCCCCTGACAGGGGGGAACACTGAAGCTTTCTTT. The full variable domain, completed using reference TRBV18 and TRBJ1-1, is NAGVMQNPRHLVRRRGQEARLRCSPMKGHSHVYWYRQLPEEGLKFMVYLQKENIIDESGMPKERFSAEFPKEGPSILRIQQVVRGDSAAYFCASSPFPLTGGNTEAFFGQGTRLTVV.